What follows describes a single T cell receptor beta chain. As handled by the study authors: It was from reference gene primer amplification that nucleated cell counts were estimated. This table comes from immunoSEQ multiplex PCR, and its TCRdb copy is limited to in-frame clones, with some not included. Clonal size and the V and J genes are those of that table, whereas D and trimming came from the DNA. This sample carries some 340,000 clones, more than 70% of them seen once, and the ten largest clones take almost 3%. These data are taken from a study of blood T cell repertoires in COVID-19. Turning to the study itself: Samples of COVID-19 (acute and convalescent) were obtained from the United States, Italy and Spain. PBMCs, B-cell-depleted T cells, or T cells were the source of the cDNA or gDNA that made up the material.

CDR1 and CDR2 (germline): GTSNPN, SVGIG (reference sequence). Between the trimmed V and J ends, which lost 3 bases and 7 bases, there was a span of 12 bases. This CDR3 has 12 residues. This rearrangement joins TRBV30 to TRBJ1-2; the D is unclear. Specimen: peripheral blood. The receptor was isolated from a man aged 25-40 years with active or convalescent COVID-19. CDR3 nucleotide sequence: TGTGCCTGGAGGGAGAGGTATTTTGGCTACACCTTC. Encoded protein: CAWRERYFGYTF.